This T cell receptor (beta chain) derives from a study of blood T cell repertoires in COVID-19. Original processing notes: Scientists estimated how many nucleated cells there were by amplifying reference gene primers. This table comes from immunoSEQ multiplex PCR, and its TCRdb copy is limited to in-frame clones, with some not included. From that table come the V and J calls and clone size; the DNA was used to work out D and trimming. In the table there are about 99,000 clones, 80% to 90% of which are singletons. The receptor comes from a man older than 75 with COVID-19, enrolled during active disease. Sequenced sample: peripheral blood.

CDR3 nucleotide sequence: TGTGCCAGCAGTGAGACAGGGGGCTACGGCTATGGCTACACCTTC. Protein sequence: CASSETGGYGYGYTF. The chain couples TRBV27 to TRBJ1-2, with TRBD1 identical over 10 bases. This CDR3 spans 15 amino acids. Germline CDR1 and CDR2: MNHEY and SMNVEV (reference sequence). After removal of 5 bases from V and 4 bases from J, the junction contained 7 bases not matched to a gene.